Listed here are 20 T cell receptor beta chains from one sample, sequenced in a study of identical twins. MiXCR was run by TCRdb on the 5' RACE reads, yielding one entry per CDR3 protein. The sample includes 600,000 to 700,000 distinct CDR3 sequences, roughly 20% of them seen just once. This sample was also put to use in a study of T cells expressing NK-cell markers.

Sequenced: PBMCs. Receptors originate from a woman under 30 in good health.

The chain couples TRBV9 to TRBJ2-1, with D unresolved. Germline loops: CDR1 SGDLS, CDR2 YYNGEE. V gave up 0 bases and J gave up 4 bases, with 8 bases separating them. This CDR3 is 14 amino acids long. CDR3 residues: CASSVDKGYNEQFF. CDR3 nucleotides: TGTGCCAGCAGCGTAGATAAAGGATACAATGAGCAGTTCTTC. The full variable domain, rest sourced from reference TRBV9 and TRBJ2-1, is DSGVTQTPKHLITATGQRVTLRCSPRSGDLSVYWYQQSLDQGLQFLIQYYNGEERAKGNILERFSAQQFPDLHSELNLSSLELGDSALYFCASSVDKGYNEQFFGPGTRLTVL.

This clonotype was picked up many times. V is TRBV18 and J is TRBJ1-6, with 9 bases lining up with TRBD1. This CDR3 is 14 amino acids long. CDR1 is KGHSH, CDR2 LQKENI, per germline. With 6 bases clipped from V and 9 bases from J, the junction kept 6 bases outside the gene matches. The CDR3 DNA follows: TGTGCCAGCTCGCCGGACAGGGGAGGTTCACCCCTCCACTTT. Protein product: CASSPDRGGSPLHF.

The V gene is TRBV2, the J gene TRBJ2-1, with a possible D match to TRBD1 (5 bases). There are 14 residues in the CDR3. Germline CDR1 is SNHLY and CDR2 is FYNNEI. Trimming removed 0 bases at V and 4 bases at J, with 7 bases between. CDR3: CASSEADIYNEQFF. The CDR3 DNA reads TGTGCCAGCAGTGAAGCGGACATTTACAATGAGCAGTTCTTC.

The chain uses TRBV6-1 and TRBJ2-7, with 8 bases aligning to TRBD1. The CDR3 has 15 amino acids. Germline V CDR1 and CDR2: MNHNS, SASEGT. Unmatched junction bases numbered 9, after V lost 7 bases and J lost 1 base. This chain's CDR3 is CASTEDRDASYEQYF. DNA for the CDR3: TGTGCCAGCACCGAGGACAGGGATGCATCCTACGAGCAGTACTTC.

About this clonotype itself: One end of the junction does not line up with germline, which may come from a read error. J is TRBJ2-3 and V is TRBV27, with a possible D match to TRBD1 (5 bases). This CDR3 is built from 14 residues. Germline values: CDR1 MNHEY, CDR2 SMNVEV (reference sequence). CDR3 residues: CASSSRGYTGTQYF. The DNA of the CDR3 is TGTGCCAGCAGTTCACGAGGTTACACAGGTACGCAGTATTTT.

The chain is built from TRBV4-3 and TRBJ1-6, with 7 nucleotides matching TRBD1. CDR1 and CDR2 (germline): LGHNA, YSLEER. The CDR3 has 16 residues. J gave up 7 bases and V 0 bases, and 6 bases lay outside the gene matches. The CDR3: CASSQDYRGRNSPLHF. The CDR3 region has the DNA TGCGCCAGCAGCCAAGATTACAGGGGAAGGAATTCACCCCTCCACTTT.

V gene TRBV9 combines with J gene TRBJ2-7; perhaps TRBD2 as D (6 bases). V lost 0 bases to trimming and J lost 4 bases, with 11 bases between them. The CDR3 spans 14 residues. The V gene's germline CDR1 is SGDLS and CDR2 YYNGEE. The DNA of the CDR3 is TGTGCCAGCAGCGTAGGAGGTAGCGGTTACGAGCAGTACTTC. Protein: CASSVGGSGYEQYF.

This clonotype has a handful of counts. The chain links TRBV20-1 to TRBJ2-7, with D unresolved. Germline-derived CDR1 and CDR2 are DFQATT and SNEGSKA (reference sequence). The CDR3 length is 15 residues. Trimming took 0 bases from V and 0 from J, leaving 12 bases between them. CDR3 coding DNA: TGCAGTGCTAGAGAGGGCCACCGGAGCTCCTACGAGCAGTACTTC. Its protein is CSAREGHRSSYEQYF.

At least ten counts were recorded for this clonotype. CDR3 DNA: TGCGCCAGCAGCCCATCCCCCCAGGGGGCAACCTACAATGAGCAGTTCTTC. As protein: CASSPSPQGATYNEQFF. V gene TRBV4-3 combines with J gene TRBJ2-1; 8 positions agree with TRBD1. CDR3 length: 17 amino acids. V lost 4 bases and J lost 2; bases outside the gene matches: 10. Looked up from germline, CDR1 is LGHNA and CDR2 is YSLEER.

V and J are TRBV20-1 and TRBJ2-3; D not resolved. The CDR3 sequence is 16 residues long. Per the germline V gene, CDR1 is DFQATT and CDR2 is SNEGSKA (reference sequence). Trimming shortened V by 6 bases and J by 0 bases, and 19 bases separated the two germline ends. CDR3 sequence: CSAPARRESSTDTQYF. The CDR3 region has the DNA TGCAGTGCACCGGCACGGCGAGAATCTAGCACAGATACGCAGTATTTT.

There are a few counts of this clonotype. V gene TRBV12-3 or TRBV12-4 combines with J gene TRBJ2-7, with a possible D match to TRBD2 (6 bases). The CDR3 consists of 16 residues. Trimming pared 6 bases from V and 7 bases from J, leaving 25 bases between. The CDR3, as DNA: TGTGCCAGCAGCCCAACGAGCCCCATCACCGCGGGGGAGCAGTACTTC. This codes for CASSPTSPITAGEQYF.

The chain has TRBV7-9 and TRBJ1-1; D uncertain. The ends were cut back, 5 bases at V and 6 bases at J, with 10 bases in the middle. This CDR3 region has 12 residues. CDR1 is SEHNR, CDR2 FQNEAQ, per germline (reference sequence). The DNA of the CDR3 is TGTGCCAGCAGCCCTACCCTACCTGAAGCTTTCTTT. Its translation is CASSPTLPEAFF. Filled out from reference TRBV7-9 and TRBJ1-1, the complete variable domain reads DTGVSQNPRHKITKRGQNVTFRCDPISEHNRLYWYRQTLGQGPEFLTYFQNEAQLEKSRLLSDRFSAERPKGSFSTLEIQRTEQGDSAMYLCASSPTLPEAFFGQGTRLTVV.

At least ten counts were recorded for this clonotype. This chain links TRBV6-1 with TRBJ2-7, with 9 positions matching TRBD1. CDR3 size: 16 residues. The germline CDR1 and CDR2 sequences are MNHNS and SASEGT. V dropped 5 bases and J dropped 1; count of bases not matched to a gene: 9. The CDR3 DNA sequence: TGTGCCAGCAGTCCCAGGGGACAGGGAGTGTCCTACGAGCAGTACTTC. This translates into CASSPRGQGVSYEQYF.

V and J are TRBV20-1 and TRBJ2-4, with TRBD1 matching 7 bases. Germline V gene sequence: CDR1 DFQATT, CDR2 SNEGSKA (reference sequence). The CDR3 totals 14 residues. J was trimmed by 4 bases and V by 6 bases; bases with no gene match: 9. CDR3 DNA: TGCAGTGCACAATTAACAGGGGTGAAAAACATTCAGTACTTC. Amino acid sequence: CSAQLTGVKNIQYF.

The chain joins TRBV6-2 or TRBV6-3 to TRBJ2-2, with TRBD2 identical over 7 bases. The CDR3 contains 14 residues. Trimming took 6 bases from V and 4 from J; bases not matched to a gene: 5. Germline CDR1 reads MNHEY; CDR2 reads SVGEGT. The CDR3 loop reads CASREGGSTGELFF. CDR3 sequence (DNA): TGTGCCAGCAGAGAGGGAGGGTCCACCGGGGAGCTGTTTTTT.

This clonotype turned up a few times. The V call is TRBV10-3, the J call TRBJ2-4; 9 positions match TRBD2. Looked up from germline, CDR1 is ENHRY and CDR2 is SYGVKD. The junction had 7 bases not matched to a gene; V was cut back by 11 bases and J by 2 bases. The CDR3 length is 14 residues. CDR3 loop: CASQPSGTKNIQYF. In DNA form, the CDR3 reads TGTGCCTCCCAACCTAGCGGGACCAAAAACATTCAGTACTTC.

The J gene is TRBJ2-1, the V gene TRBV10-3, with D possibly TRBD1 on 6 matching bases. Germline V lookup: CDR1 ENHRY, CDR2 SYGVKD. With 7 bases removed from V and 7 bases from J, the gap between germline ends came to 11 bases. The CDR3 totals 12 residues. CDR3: CAITAQGNEQFF. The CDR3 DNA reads TGTGCCATCACCGCACAGGGAAATGAGCAGTTCTTC.

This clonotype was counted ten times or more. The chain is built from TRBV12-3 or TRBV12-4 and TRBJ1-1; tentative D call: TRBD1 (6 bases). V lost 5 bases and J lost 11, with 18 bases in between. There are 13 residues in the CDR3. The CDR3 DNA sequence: TGTGCCAGCAGTACCGGGACACTAACGGAGGCTTTCTTT. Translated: CASSTGTLTEAFF.

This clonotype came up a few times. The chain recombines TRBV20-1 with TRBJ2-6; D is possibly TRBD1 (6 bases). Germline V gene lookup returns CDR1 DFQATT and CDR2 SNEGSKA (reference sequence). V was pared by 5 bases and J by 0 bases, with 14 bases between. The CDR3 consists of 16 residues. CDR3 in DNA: TGCAGTGCTGCGACAGGAGCCTACTCTGGGGCCAACGTCCTGACTTTC. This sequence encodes CSAATGAYSGANVLTF.

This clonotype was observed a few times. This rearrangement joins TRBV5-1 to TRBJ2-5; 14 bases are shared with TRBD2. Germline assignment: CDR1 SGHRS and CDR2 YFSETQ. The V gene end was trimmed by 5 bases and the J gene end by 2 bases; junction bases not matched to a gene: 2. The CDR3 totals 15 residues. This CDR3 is CASRRLAGGQETQYF. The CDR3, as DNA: TGCGCCAGCAGACGACTAGCGGGAGGGCAAGAGACCCAGTACTTC.